There are many counts of the clone carrying this T cell receptor beta chain. The data were taken from a study of regulatory T cells in long-lasting Graves disease. Time point reported: persistent/refractory GD, antithyroid drugs over 5 years with positive TRAb. The TCR library was made from RNA that had been extracted from PBMCs in TRIzol. Recruitment took place at an endocrinology department in Xi'an, China. Sequencing libraries for TCR beta were prepared with iRepertoire HTBI primers and Arm-PCR of CDR3 regions. TCRdb redid the calling of the multiplex PCR reads with MiXCR, one entry per CDR3 protein. The sample contains 360,000 or so distinct CDR3 sequences, 20% to 25% of which appear only once. The source is a woman in her 40s with Graves disease. This sample comprised peripheral blood mononuclear cells (PBMCs), obtained when the disease was refractory, from a patient treated with antithyroid drugs.

The CDR3 sequence: CASSPGDITEAFF. The CDR3 bases are TGCGCCAGCAGCCCTGGGGACATCACTGAAGCTTTCTTT. The chain carries TRBV5-1 and TRBJ1-1; D may be TRBD1 (6 bases). This CDR3 has 13 residues. V lost 4 bases and J lost 4, with 11 bases in between. Germline V gene data show CDR1 as SGHRS and CDR2 as YFSETQ.